This record covers a single TCR beta chain. This record comes from a study of T cell changes during pregnancy in multiple sclerosis. The assay was immunoSEQ multiplex PCR, and TCRdb's table has in-frame clones only and misses some. The sample has tens of thousands of clones, around 92% seen once. The sequencing here drew on peripheral blood, taken after pregnancy. This clonotype originated in a female donor with multiple sclerosis, enrolled in a pregnancy study.

The CDR3 nucleotides are TGTGCCAGCAGTCGTACCGGGACAAGTAATTCACCCCTCCACTTT. Its translation: CASSRTGTSNSPLHF. The chain carries TRBV6-5 and TRBJ1-6; TRBD1 is a possible D gene (6 bases). The length of the CDR3 is 15 residues. V lost 5 bases and J lost 6, with 14 bases in between. Germline V gene sequence: CDR1 MNHEY, CDR2 SVGAGI.